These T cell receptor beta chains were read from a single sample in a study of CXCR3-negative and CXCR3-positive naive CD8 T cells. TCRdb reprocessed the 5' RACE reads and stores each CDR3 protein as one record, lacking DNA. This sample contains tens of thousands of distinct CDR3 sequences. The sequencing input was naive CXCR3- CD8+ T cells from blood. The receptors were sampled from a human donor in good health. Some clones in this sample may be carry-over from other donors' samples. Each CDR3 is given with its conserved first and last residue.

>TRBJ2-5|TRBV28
CASSRGNQETQYF
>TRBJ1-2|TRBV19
CASSSRAVNYGYTF
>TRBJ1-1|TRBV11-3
CASSSRDGGEAFF
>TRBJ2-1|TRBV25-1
CASRGLGPNEQFF
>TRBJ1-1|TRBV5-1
CASSLLPEEAFF
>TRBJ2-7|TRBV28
CASSPRGYHEQYF
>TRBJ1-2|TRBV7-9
CASSLGAGYTF
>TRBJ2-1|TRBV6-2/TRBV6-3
CASSWVAPAYNEQFF
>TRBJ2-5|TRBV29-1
CSVGRRTGDETQYF
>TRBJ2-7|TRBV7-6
CASSLLVPGTSGGTGEEQYF
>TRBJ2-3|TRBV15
CATSRDPFTDTQYF
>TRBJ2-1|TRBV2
CASATGTGYNEQFF
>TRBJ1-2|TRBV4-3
CASSQDQGTGLLDGYTF
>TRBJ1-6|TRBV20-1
CSARVRDGPYSPLHF
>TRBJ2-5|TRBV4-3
CASSQDQTGFYETQYF
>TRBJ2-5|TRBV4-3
CASSQDTAEQETQYF
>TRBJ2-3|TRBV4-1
CASSPLTGTGRDNTQYF
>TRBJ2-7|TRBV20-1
CSARRWEAIYEQYF
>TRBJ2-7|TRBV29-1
CSVEGGSAYEQYF
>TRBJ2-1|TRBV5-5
CASSQRAGTGSVNEQFF
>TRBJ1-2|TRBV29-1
CSAPEGAGGYTF
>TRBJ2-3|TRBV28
CASGPGLNLDTQYF
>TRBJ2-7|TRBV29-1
CSVEPFLGGANYEQYF
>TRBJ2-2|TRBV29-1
CSAGLAGYTGELFF
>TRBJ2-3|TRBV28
CASSRTSYTDTQYF
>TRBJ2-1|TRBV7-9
CASRLPPLNEQFF
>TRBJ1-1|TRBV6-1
CASSSGQFPEAFF
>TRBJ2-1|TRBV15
CATSRQTGYNEQFF
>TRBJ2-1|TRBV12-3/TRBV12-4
CASSSTGGIWAEQFF
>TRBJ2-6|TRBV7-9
CASSLGFPSGANVLTF
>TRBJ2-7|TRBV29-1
CSVVGGLAGSTYEQYF
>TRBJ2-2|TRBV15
CATSRDETSGRANTGELFF
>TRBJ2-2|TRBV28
CASSSYRGTGELFF
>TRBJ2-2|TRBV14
CASSSLEDSENTGELFF
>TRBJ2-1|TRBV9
CASSVPAGETYNEQFF
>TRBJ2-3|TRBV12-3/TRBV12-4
CASSLSGRTDTQYF
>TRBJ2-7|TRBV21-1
CASSNPRGEQYF
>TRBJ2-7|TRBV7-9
CASSSERQGPYEQYF
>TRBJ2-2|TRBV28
CASRSGSETGELFF
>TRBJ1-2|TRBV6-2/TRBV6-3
CASSHDYGYTF
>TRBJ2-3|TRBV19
CDSRSRQGGPRETDTQYF
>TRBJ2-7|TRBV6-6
CASSYYGQGSYEQYF
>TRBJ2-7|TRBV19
CASSIASGQESYEQYF
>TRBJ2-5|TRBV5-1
CASSFHTGEETQYF